Described below is a single T cell receptor (beta chain) sequence and its context. The target antigen is unknown. Clones were read by immunoSEQ multiplex PCR, and TCRdb kept only the in-frame ones, dropping some. Of about 320,000 clones detected, 86% appear once; the ten largest clones hold 1.9%. This entry is derived from a study of Ad26.COV2.S vaccination and SARS-CoV-2 variants. Findings and limits, study-wide: Relative to placebo recipients, vaccine recipients exhibited elevated spike-specific TCR breadth.

Treatment reported: around 19 received Ad26.COV2.S at low or high dose, single or two shots; several received placebo; per-sample allocation not given. Repertoires come from day 63 after the first vaccine or placebo injection. With V trimmed by 0 bases and J by 2 bases, 6 bases remained unmatched. Per the germline V gene, CDR1 is LGHNA and CDR2 is YSLEER. The CDR3 length is 19 residues. Source: peripheral blood, taken in a trial of Ad26.COV2.S vaccine versus placebo. V is TRBV4-3 and J is TRBJ2-3, with 15 bases aligning to TRBD2. The receptor's source is a person between 18 and 60 years old who received the Ad26.COV2.S COVID-19 vaccine or a placebo. The CDR3 coding sequence is TGCGCCAGCAGCCAAGATCGGGGGACTAGCGGGGGGTACACAGATACGCAGTATTTT. This gives the protein CASSQDRGTSGGYTDTQYF.